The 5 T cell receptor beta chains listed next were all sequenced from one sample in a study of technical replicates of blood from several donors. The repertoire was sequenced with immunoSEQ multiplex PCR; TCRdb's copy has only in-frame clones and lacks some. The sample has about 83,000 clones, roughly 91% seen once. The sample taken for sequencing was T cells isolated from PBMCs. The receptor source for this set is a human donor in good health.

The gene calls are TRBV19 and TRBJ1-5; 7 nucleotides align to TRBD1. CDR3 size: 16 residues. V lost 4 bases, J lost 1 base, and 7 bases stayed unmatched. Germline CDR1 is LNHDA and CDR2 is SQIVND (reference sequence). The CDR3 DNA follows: TGTGCCAGTAGTAGGAGACAGGGTAAGAGCAATCAGCCCCAGCATTTT. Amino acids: CASSRRQGKSNQPQHF.

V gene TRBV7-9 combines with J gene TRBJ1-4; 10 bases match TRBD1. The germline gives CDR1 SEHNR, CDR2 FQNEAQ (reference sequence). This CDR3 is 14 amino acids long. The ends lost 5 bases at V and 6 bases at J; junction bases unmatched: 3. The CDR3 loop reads CASSPDRGYEKLFF. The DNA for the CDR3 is TGTGCCAGCAGCCCGGACAGGGGGTATGAAAAACTGTTTTTT. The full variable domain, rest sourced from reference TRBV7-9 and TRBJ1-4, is DTGVSQNPRHKITKRGQNVTFRCDPISEHNRLYWYRQTLGQGPEFLTYFQNEAQLEKSRLLSDRFSAERPKGSFSTLEIQRTEQGDSAMYLCASSPDRGYEKLFFGSGTQLSVL.

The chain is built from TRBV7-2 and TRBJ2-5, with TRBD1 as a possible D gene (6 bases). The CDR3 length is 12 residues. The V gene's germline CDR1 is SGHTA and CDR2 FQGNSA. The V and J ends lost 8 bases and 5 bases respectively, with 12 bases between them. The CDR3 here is CASQKGVETQYF. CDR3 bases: TGTGCCAGCCAGAAGGGGGTGGAGACCCAGTACTTC.

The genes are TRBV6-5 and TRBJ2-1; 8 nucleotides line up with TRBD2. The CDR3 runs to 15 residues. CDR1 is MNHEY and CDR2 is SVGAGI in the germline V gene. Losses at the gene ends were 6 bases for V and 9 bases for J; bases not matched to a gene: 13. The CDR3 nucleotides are TGTGCCAGCAGGCTTCCGAGCGGGAGCAGCGGTGAGCAGTTCTTC. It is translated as CASRLPSGSSGEQFF.

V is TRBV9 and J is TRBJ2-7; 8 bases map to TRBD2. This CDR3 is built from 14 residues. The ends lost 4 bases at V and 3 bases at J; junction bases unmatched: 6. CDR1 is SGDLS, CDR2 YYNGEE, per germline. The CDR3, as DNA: TGTGCCAGCAGCCCTAGCGGGTCAGACTACGAGCAGTACTTC. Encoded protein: CASSPSGSDYEQYF. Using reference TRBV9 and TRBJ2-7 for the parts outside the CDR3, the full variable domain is DSGVTQTPKHLITATGQRVTLRCSPRSGDLSVYWYQQSLDQGLQFLIQYYNGEERAKGNILERFSAQQFPDLHSELNLSSLELGDSALYFCASSPSGSDYEQYFGPGTRLTVT.